Each of the 5 T cell receptor beta chains below was sequenced from the same sample in a study of response to subunit inactivated influenza vaccine. TCRdb passed the RT-PCR reads through MiXCR, listing each CDR3 protein once. This table has 860,000 or so distinct CDR3 sequences, 21% appearing once. The sample in question was PBMCs from blood, obtained 4 to 6 days after vaccination. The source of these receptors is a man in his forties or fifties who received an inactivated influenza vaccine.

This clonotype was observed a few times. This chain joins TRBV28 and TRBJ1-6; D ambiguous. This CDR3 region has 14 residues. V lost 8 bases and J lost 7, with 15 bases in between. The V gene's germline CDR1 is MDHEN and CDR2 SYDVKM. The CDR3 region is CASVLSGSNSPLHF. The CDR3 DNA reads as TGTGCCAGCGTATTGTCTGGGTCCAATTCACCCCTCCACTTT.

This clonotype was detected once. The CDR3 DNA reads TGTGCCACCAGCAGAGATCTAGGACGCACGAGCGGCGAGCAGTACTTC. This codes for CATSRDLGRTSGEQYF. The chain uses TRBV15 and TRBJ2-7; TRBD2 might be the D (5 bases). The CDR3 covers 16 residues. V lost 0 bases to trimming and J lost 6 bases, with 18 bases between them. CDR1 is LNHNV, CDR2 YYDKDF, per germline (reference sequence).

At least ten counts were recorded for this clonotype. The chain carries TRBV6-1 and TRBJ2-1; 8 positions match TRBD1. Germline-derived CDR1 and CDR2 are MNHNS and SASEGT. The CDR3 runs 13 residues. The junction had 7 bases not matched to a gene; V was cut back by 6 bases and J by 9 bases. The CDR3 spells CASRRTDRGEQFF. The CDR3 DNA follows: TGTGCCAGCAGGCGAACCGACAGGGGTGAGCAGTTCTTC.

This clonotype came up a few times. The chain combines TRBV7-2 with TRBJ2-7, with 7 bases matching TRBD2. The CDR3 totals 16 residues. The germline V gene has CDR1 SGHTA and CDR2 FQGNSA. After removal of 2 bases from V and 4 bases from J, the junction contained 11 bases not matched to a gene. The CDR3, as DNA: TGTGCCAGCAGCTTAAGTTCGGGACTAAGTGGTTACGAGCAGTACTTC. Translated: CASSLSSGLSGYEQYF.

This clonotype was counted many times. The CDR3 sequence: CSGKGLAGVVQFF. The DNA for the CDR3 is TGCAGCGGAAAAGGACTAGCGGGAGTAGTGCAGTTCTTC. This chain joins TRBV29-1 and TRBJ2-1, with 13 bases fitting TRBD2. The germline gives CDR1 SQVTM, CDR2 ANQGSEA. The V and J ends lost 7 bases and 12 bases, in that order; junction bases with no gene match: 9. The CDR3 runs to 13 residues.